Included here is one T cell receptor (beta chain) sequence, with context. This specimen belongs to a study of cytomegalovirus exposure and HLA in healthy donors. The CDR3 contains 14 residues. J was trimmed by 4 bases and V by 3 bases; bases with no gene match: 6. Germline lookup yields CDR1 LNHDA and CDR2 SQIVND (reference sequence). PCR was performed using 60 Vbeta and 13 Jbeta primers. Produced via immunoSEQ multiplex PCR; TCRdb's table is partial and in-frame only. The sample shows 100,000 to 150,000 clones, and about 2.2% sits with its ten largest clones. The clonotype comes from a man between 35 and 55 years old in good health and CMV-seronegative. The material sequenced was PBMCs. This sequence joins TRBV19 and TRBJ2-7, with 7 bases that match TRBD1. CDR3 bases: TGTGCCAGTAGTATTTACAGGGGAACGTACGAGCAGTACTTC. Amino acid sequence: CASSIYRGTYEQYF.